This TCR beta chain came from a study of CD8 T cells in ankylosing spondylitis listed by TCRdb under 2017. Study-level background: The study profiled T cell receptor beta repertoires in healthy donors and ankylosing spondylitis patients to find disease-linked TCR variants. The whole study cohort included 108 healthy donors and about two dozen ankylosing spondylitis patients. Peripheral blood was sampled, and synovial fluid was additionally collected from ankylosing spondylitis patients.

Sequencing took place on an Illumina HiSeq 2500. TCR beta libraries were prepared by quantitative 5'-RACE with molecular barcodes. As for the original processing: A new computational method, built on a probabilistic model of VDJ rearrangement, was used to identify disease-linked TCR variants. TCRdb trimmed public reads at Q25 via fastp, called clones via MiXCR and kept in-frame beta chains. Rows matching on CDR3 protein sequence are summarized as one entry with the most common DNA and genes. TCRdb's processing, not the authors' own work, is the source of the V and J calls. For this sample there are about 400,000 distinct CDR3 sequences; under 25% appear just once. The top ten hold roughly a sixth of the sample. The CDR3 runs 15 amino acids, cysteine and phenylalanine included. Kept here is only the CDR3 DNA, which spans 45 bases and is read in frame from base 1. As encoded in the germline V gene, CDR1 is SGHAT while CDR2 is FQNNGV. After removal of 5 bases from V and 9 bases from J, the junction retains 9 bases not matched to a gene.

Beyond this particular receptor, the publication reports: In peripheral blood, the disease-linked clones were found at relatively low frequencies and had a CD8+ phenotype. Significant enrichment of the disease-linked clones was reported in matched synovial fluid samples from ankylosing spondylitis patients. Some motif variants had previously been reported in the synovial fluid and blood of reactive arthritis patients, which suggests shared mechanisms of disease initiation. A TCR beta motif made up of several highly homologous amino acid variants appeared to be characteristic of blood from ankylosing spondylitis patients.

Note on this clonotype: Its antigen is currently not known. Per-base qualities were not stored, and no clone one base away is much larger.

The sequencing input was blood, either unsorted or a sorted T cell fraction (not recorded which). Recombination linked TRBV11-2 to TRBJ2-1; the junction holds 11 bases that match TRBD2. The sequence derives from a male donor with ankylosing spondylitis. The CDR3 protein: CASSRTSGRSGEQFF. The nucleotide sequence reads TGTGCCAGCAGCCGAACTAGCGGGAGATCGGGTGAGCAGTTCTTC.